Shown below are 21 T cell receptor beta chains from a single sample sequenced in a study of blood T cell repertoires in COVID-19. Some clones are missing from TCRdb's copy, which holds only in-frame ones; the method was immunoSEQ multiplex PCR. The table records tens of thousands of clones, around 74% of them present only once. The source material was peripheral blood. All receptors derive from a woman between 50 and 59 years old with active or convalescent COVID-19.

V usage is TRBV6-6 and J usage is TRBJ1-5, with D possibly being TRBD1 (5 bases). Deletions cut 8 bases from V and 6 bases from J, with 14 bases between. Germline loops: CDR1 MNHNY, CDR2 SVGAGI (reference sequence). The CDR3 loop spans 13 amino acids. This CDR3 reads CASGKGAGQPQHF. The CDR3 bases are TGTGCCAGCGGAAAAGGGGCAGGTCAGCCCCAGCATTTT.

Only one count was recorded for this clone. V usage is TRBV12-3 or TRBV12-4 and J usage is TRBJ2-1, with D possibly being TRBD1 (5 bases). The ends were cut back, 6 bases at V and 10 bases at J, with 10 bases in the middle. This CDR3 has 11 amino acids. The CDR3 DNA follows: TGTGCCAGCAGCCAGGGTTGGGAGCAGTTCTTC. Translation gives CASSQGWEQFF.

The V and J genes are TRBV25-1 and TRBJ2-1, with D perhaps TRBD1 (6 bases). The CDR3 sequence is 14 residues long. V was trimmed by 5 bases and J by 2 bases, leaving 10 bases between them. Looked up from germline, CDR1 is MGHDK and CDR2 is SYGVNS. CDR3 protein: CASSKQGAYNEQFF. The CDR3 DNA is TGTGCCAGCAGTAAACAGGGAGCCTACAATGAGCAGTTCTTC.

The chain joins TRBV19 to TRBJ2-6, with a possible D match to TRBD2 (7 bases). The CDR3 runs 17 residues. The germline V gene has CDR1 LNHDA and CDR2 SQIVND (reference sequence). Trimming stripped 10 bases from V and 2 bases from J, with 21 bases between. The CDR3 loop is CATRGGRGGAGANVLTF. Here the CDR3 DNA reads TGTGCCACCCGCGGGGGCAGAGGAGGGGCTGGGGCCAACGTCCTGACTTTC.

The chain is built from TRBV2 and TRBJ2-1; TRBD1 is a possible D gene (6 bases). The CDR3 covers 12 residues. Deletions cut 8 bases from V and 6 bases from J, with 11 bases between. CDR1 and CDR2 (germline): SNHLY, FYNNEI. The CDR3 DNA reads TGTGCCAGCTGCCGACAGGCCAATGAGCAGTTCTTC. Translation gives CASCRQANEQFF.

V is TRBV7-2 and J is TRBJ2-5, with 10 bases identical to TRBD2. Per the germline V gene, CDR1 is SGHTA and CDR2 is FQGNSA. Trimming took 10 bases from V and 1 from J; bases not matched to a gene: 6. There are 14 residues in the CDR3. The CDR3 spells CAIRTSGRQETQYF. The CDR3, as DNA: TGTGCCATTCGGACTAGCGGACGCCAAGAGACCCAGTACTTC.

In this sample, this clone turned up once. The chain uses TRBV4-3 and TRBJ2-5; D might be TRBD1 (5 bases). Germline V gene sequence: CDR1 LGHNA, CDR2 YSLEER. V lost 4 bases, J lost 1 base, and 10 bases lay in between. The CDR3 sequence is 14 residues long. CDR3 sequence reads: CASSPTGRQETQYF. CDR3 nucleotide sequence: TGCGCCAGCAGCCCTACAGGACGCCAAGAGACCCAGTACTTC.

V usage is TRBV11-2 and J usage is TRBJ1-4; D is ambiguous. CDR1 is SGHAT and CDR2 is FQNNGV in the germline V gene. Trimming left V 2 bases short and J 7 bases short, with 14 bases between. CDR3 length: 15 residues. The CDR3 nucleotides are TGTGCCAGCAGCTTACATCCCACGGGAGGTGAAAAACTGTTTTTT. Protein: CASSLHPTGGEKLFF.

The chain has TRBV5-5 and TRBJ1-2; the match to TRBD1 covers 8 bases. Trimming removed 2 bases from V and 6 bases from J; junction bases left unmatched: 3. Germline assignment: CDR1 SGHKS and CDR2 YYEKEE (reference sequence). The CDR3 is made up of 13 amino acids. The CDR3 DNA follows: TGTGCCAGCAGCTTCGCGACAGGGGATGGCTACACCTTC. It translates to CASSFATGDGYTF. The full variable domain, completed using reference TRBV5-5 and TRBJ1-2, is DAGVTQSPTHLIKTRGQQVTLRCSPISGHKSVSWYQQVLGQGPQFIFQYYEKEERGRGNFPDRFSARQFPNYSSELNVNALLLGDSALYLCASSFATGDGYTFGSGTRLTVV.

This clone was seen only a few times. This chain uses TRBV5-1 with TRBJ1-1, with TRBD1 identical over 10 bases. Germline lookup yields CDR1 SGHRS and CDR2 YFSETQ. Trimming removed 4 bases from V and 4 bases from J; junction bases left unmatched: 7. The CDR3 is 15 residues long. The CDR3 coding sequence is TGCGCCAGCAGCGGACCGGGACAGGGGTCCACTGAAGCTTTCTTT. Residues: CASSGPGQGSTEAFF.

The gene calls are TRBV7-9 and TRBJ2-7; tentatively, D is TRBD1 (5 bases). Trimming took off 4 bases at V and 2 bases at J, with 21 bases between the two ends. The germline V gene has CDR1 SEHNR and CDR2 FQNEAQ (reference sequence). This CDR3 is 17 amino acids long. The CDR3 nucleotides are TGTGCCAGCAGCTCGCTCATCAGGGCCCCGGTAACCTACGAGCAGTACTTC. Its translation: CASSSLIRAPVTYEQYF.

CDR3 in DNA: TGTGCCAGTAGTATTCGGACAGTTACTAACTATGGCTACACCTTC. Its translation: CASSIRTVTNYGYTF. The J gene is TRBJ1-2, the V gene TRBV19, with D possibly being TRBD1 (6 bases). Trimming removed 3 bases from V and 0 bases from J, with 11 bases in between. The CDR3 has 15 residues. The germline V gene has CDR1 LNHDA and CDR2 SQIVND (reference sequence).

This clone was observed a few times. The chain is built from TRBV11-3 and TRBJ2-2; 13 bases are shared with TRBD2. The CDR3 length is 16 residues. V lost 6 bases and J lost 6; bases outside the gene matches: 7. Germline V CDR1 and CDR2: SGHNT, YENEEA. In nucleotides, the CDR3 is TGTGCCAGCAGGGATGGACTAGCGGGAGTAGCCGGGGAGCTGTTTTTT. Its translation is CASRDGLAGVAGELFF.

The chain links TRBV5-5 to TRBJ2-7; D is possibly TRBD1 (6 bases). In germline, CDR1 is SGHKS, CDR2 YYEKEE (reference sequence). The CDR3 totals 14 residues. Between the trimmed V and J ends, which lost 3 bases and 1 base, there was a span of 11 bases. The CDR3 sequence: CASSSWTESYEQYF. The CDR3 DNA reads TGTGCCAGCAGCTCCTGGACAGAGTCCTACGAGCAGTACTTC.

The chain links TRBV6-4 to TRBJ1-1, with no clear D. CDR3 size: 16 residues. Germline CDR1 and CDR2: MRHNA and SNTAGT. The ends were cut back, 5 bases at V and 10 bases at J, with 26 bases in the middle. CDR3 DNA sequence: TGTGCCAGCAGTCAACCATGGCGGGGTGACGGCTTCGGAGCTTTCTTT. This sequence encodes CASSQPWRGDGFGAFF.

This chain joins TRBV28 and TRBJ2-2, with D unclear. V lost 5 bases to trimming and J lost 6 bases, with 10 bases between them. The germline CDR1 and CDR2 sequences are MDHEN and SYDVKM. CDR3 length: 13 amino acids. CDR3 coding DNA: TGTGCCAGCAGTCCCCTTTTCCCCGGGGAGCTGTTTTTT. Amino acid sequence: CASSPLFPGELFF.

V is TRBV6-4 and J is TRBJ2-2; a weak D match, TRBD1 (5 bases). Germline CDR1 reads MRHNA; CDR2 reads SNTAGT. Trimming stripped 4 bases from V and 5 bases from J, with 8 bases between. This CDR3 is 13 amino acids long. CDR3 nucleotides: TGTGCCAGCAGTGGGCAGGGTACCGGGGAGCTGTTTTTT. The encoded protein is CASSGQGTGELFF.

Only a few counts were recorded for this clone. The CDR3 spells CASSERGGQGSGYTF. CDR3 DNA sequence: TGTGCCAGCAGTGAGAGGGGAGGACAGGGCTCTGGCTACACCTTC. The chain joins TRBV6-4 to TRBJ1-2; 8 nucleotides align to TRBD1. Germline V gene lookup returns CDR1 MRHNA and CDR2 SNTAGT. The CDR3 is 15 residues long. V lost 3 bases to trimming and J lost 7 bases; unmatched junction nucleotides: 10.

The chain combines TRBV30 with TRBJ1-2; 7 bases match TRBD1. The germline CDR1 and CDR2 sequences are GTSNPN and SVGIG (reference sequence). The CDR3 runs 13 residues. V lost 0 bases to trimming and J lost 7 bases; unmatched junction nucleotides: 5. CDR3 DNA: TGTGCCTGGAGTGTACCGGACAGGAGTGGCTACACCTTC. Residues: CAWSVPDRSGYTF. Using reference TRBV30 and TRBJ1-2 for the parts outside the CDR3, the full variable domain is SQTIHQWPATLVQPVGSPLSLECTVEGTSNPNLYWYRQAAGRGLQLLFYSVGIGQISSEVPQNLSASRPQDRQFILSSKKLLLSDSGFYLCAWSVPDRSGYTFGSGTRLTVV.

This clone was counted at least ten times. The chain has TRBV7-3 and TRBJ1-2; weak D call: TRBD1 (6 bases). CDR1 is SGHTA, CDR2 FQGTGA, per germline. The CDR3 is 14 residues long. V was trimmed by 1 base and J by 8 bases, leaving 14 bases between them. CDR3 nucleotide sequence: TGTGCCAGCAGCTTAAGGGGGCAGGGGAGCGGCTACACCTTC. As protein: CASSLRGQGSGYTF.

This clone came up a few times. The chain links TRBV27 to TRBJ2-7; maybe TRBD1 (7 bases). The CDR3 length is 13 residues. Trimming removed 0 bases at V and 7 bases at J, with 10 bases between. CDR1 and CDR2 from the germline V gene are MNHEY and SMNVEV (reference sequence). The CDR3 sequence: CASSLSRGDEQYF. The CDR3 DNA reads as TGTGCCAGCAGTTTATCCAGGGGGGATGAGCAGTACTTC.